This TCR beta chain was documented in a study of blood T cell repertoires in COVID-19. Under the authors' procedure: Estimation of nucleated cell counts relied on the amplification of reference gene primers. Clones were read by immunoSEQ multiplex PCR, and TCRdb kept only the in-frame ones, dropping some. The D gene and trimming were derived from the DNA, and the V and J assignments and clone size from that table. The repertoire holds fewer than 250,000 clones, with around 86% as singletons. Germline V lookup: CDR1 LNHDA, CDR2 SQIVND (reference sequence). The V end was cut by 2 bases, the J end by 2 bases, with 10 bases between. The CDR3 has 14 residues.

The TCR sequence derives from a woman in her fifties or sixties who had recovered from COVID-19. The rearrangement links TRBV19 to TRBJ2-7; D may be TRBD1 (8 bases). The sample comprised PBMCs or T cells enriched from blood (not recorded which). CDR3 nucleotides: TGTGCCAGTAGTATAACAGGGGGGGCCTACGAGCAGTACTTC. It codes for CASSITGGAYEQYF.